This TCR beta chain comes out of a study of shared clonotypes between healthy human individuals. Study summary: The plates for each donor numbered three CD4 naive, three CD4 memory, two CD8 naive and one CD8 memory. Study findings and constraints: Generation probabilities of non-shared clonotypes were lower (relative to those shared by all four donors).

The germline V gene has CDR1 MGHRA and CDR2 YSYEKL. V lost 4 bases to trimming and J lost 7 bases, with 13 bases between them. This CDR3 region has 14 residues. Concerning this clone itself: Its antigen is still unknown.

CD45RO-negative, CCR7-positively selected cells formed the naive CD8 fraction, excluding terminally differentiated effector memory CD45RA+ cells. Per the authors' pipeline: Because ImmunoSEQ provided only junction sequences with no quality scores, the filtering differed. Assay: immunoSEQ multiplex PCR; the TCRdb copy retains only in-frame clones and omits some. V, J and clone size are taken as reported in that table, and D and trimming were inferred from the DNA itself. Seen here are around 2,000,000 clones, roughly 95% observed once, and the top ten hold more than 0.95%. This TCR was recovered from a man between 18 and 35 years old in good health. Input material: naive CD8+ T cells sorted from blood. The genes are TRBV4-1 and TRBJ2-2; D is unclear. The CDR3 region is CASSLHTGYGELFF. The CDR3 bases are TGCGCCAGCAGCCTTCATACGGGCTACGGGGAGCTGTTTTTT.